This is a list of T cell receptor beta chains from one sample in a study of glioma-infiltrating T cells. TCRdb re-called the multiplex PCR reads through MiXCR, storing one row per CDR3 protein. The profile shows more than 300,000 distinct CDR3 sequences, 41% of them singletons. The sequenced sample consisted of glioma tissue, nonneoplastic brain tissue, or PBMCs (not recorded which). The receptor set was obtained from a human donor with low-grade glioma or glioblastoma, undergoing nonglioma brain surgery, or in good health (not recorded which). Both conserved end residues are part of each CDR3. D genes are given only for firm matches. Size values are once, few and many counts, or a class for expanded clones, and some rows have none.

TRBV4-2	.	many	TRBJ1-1	TGTGCCAGCAGCCATCGTGAGGGTGCAAACACTGAAGCTTTCTTT	CASSHREGANTEAFF
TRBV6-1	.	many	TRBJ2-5	TGTGCCAGCACTCTCGATCAGGGACCCCAAGAGACCCAGTACTTC	CASTLDQGPQETQYF
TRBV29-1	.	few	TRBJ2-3	TGCAGCGTTGGTCCAGCGGATACGCAGTATTTT	CSVGPADTQYF
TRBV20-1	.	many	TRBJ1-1	TGCAGTACCGCCGCCTCGCTCAGGGGAGCTTTCTTT	CSTAASLRGAFF
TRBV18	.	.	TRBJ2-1	TGTGCCAGCTCACCTTCCGTGGACACGTACAATGGGCAGTTCTTC	CASSPSVDTYNGQFF
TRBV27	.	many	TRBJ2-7	TGTGCCAGCAGTTTTTGGGGTTCGTCCTACGAGCAGTACTTC	CASSFWGSSYEQYF
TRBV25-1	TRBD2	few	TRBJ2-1	TGTGCCAGCAGTGATACACTAGCGGGAGGCCTGAGCTCCTACAATGAGCAGTTCTTC	CASSDTLAGGLSSYNEQFF
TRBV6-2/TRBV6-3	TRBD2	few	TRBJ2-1	TGTGCCAGCAGTTACTTGGGGACTAGCTATGGGAATGAGCAGTTCTTC	CASSYLGTSYGNEQFF
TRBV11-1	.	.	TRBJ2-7	TGTGCCAGCGGCTTTGACAACTCCTACGAGCAGTACTTC	CASGFDNSYEQYF
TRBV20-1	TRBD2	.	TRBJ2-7	TGCAGTGCTAGACGTCGGGAGGGCCCTCGAGAGCAGTACTTC	CSARRREGPREQYF
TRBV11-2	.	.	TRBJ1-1	TGTGCCAGCAGCTTTATGAAGAACACTAAAGCTTTCTTT	CASSFMKNTKAFF
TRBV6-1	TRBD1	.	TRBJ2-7	TGTGCCAGCAGTCCTCCCGGGACAGGGGACGAGCAGTACTTC	CASSPPGTGDEQYF
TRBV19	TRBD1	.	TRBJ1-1	TGTGCCAGTAGTATTCGACAGGGCCTGAACACTGAAGCTTTCTTT	CASSIRQGLNTEAFF
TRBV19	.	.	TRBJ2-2	TGTGCCAGTAGTATAGGCGGGCAGCCCGGGGAGCTGTCTTTT	CASSIGGQPGELSF
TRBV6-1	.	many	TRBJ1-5	TGTGCCACCTCTCGGGCCGACCCCAACAGCAATCAGCCCCAGCATTTT	CATSRADPNSNQPQHF
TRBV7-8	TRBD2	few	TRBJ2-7	TGTGCCAGCAACTTAGGACTAGCGGGCCTTTACGAGCAGTACTTC	CASNLGLAGLYEQYF
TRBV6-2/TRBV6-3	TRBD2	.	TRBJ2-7	TGTGCCAGCAGTTACCCGAACAGCGGGAGGGCCAATGAGCAGTACTTC	CASSYPNSGRANEQYF
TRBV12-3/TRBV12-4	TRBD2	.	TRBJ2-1	TGTGCCAGCTGTCACCACGGGGAGGGTTGGAATGAGCAGTTCTTC	CASCHHGEGWNEQFF
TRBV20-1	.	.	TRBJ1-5	TGCAGTGCTAGAGGTTCGACAGGATATAGCAATCAGCCCCAGCATTTT	CSARGSTGYSNQPQHF
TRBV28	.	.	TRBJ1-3	TGTGCCAGCAGAAATTGGGTCTCTGGAAACACCATATATTTT	CASRNWVSGNTIYF
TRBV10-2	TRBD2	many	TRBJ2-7	TGCGCCAGCAGTGACCCGACTAGCGGGAGGTTTGAGCAGTACTTC	CASSDPTSGRFEQYF
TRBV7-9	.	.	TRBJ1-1	TGTGCCAGCAGCTTAGCGTTAGGGGGGAACACTGAAGCTTTCTTT	CASSLALGGNTEAFF
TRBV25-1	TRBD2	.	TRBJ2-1	TGTGCCAGCAGAGTTGGACTAGCGGGAGTCGATGAGCAGTTCTTC	CASRVGLAGVDEQFF
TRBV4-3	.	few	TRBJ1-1	TGCGCCAGCAAACAACGGGGCCCGAACACTGAAGCTTTCTTT	CASKQRGPNTEAFF
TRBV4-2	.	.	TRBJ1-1	TGTGCCAGCAGCCTCCCTCTGGGTTCTGAAGCTTTCTTT	CASSLPLGSEAFF
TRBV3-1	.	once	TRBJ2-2	TGTGCCAGCAGCCGACAGGTCCCCGGGGAGCTGTTTTTT	CASSRQVPGELFF
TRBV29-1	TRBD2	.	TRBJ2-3	TGCAGCGCCAGGACTAGCGGGATAATTACAGATACGCAGTATTTT	CSARTSGIITDTQYF
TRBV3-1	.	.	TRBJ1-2	TGTGCCAGCAGCCAGCAGCTAGCTAACTATGGCTACACCTTC	CASSQQLANYGYTF
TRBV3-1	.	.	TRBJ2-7	TGTGCCAGCAGCCAGGAGCGCAGGTGGTCCTACGAGCAGTACTTC	CASSQERRWSYEQYF
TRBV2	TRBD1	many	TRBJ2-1	TGTGCCAGCAGGACAGGGGGCGGCTCCTACAATGAGCAGTTCTTC	CASRTGGGSYNEQFF
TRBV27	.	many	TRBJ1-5	TGTGCCAGCAGTCCCGGGCCAGGCGGTCAGCCCCAGCATTTT	CASSPGPGGQPQHF
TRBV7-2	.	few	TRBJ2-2	TGTGCCAGCAACAGTCCGTGGGACACCGGGGAGCTGTTTTTT	CASNSPWDTGELFF
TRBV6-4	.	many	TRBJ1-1	TGTGCCAGCTCGAGCCAGTTGAACACTGAAGCTTTCTTT	CASSSQLNTEAFF
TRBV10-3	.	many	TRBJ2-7	TGTGCCATCAGTGAGTCGACACTTCAGTACTTC	CAISESTLQYF
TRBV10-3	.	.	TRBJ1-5	TGTGCCATCAGTGAGTCGAGCCAGCTCAATCAGCCCCAGCATTTT	CAISESSQLNQPQHF
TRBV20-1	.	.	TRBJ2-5	TGCAGTGCTCGTAAACTCAGGGGCCCGAAGACCCAGTACTTC	CSARKLRGPKTQYF
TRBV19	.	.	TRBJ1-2	TGTGCCAGTATTGACAGTAACTATGGCTACACCTTC	CASIDSNYGYTF
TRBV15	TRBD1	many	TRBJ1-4	TGTGCCACCAGCAGAGACAGGACAGGGGATGAAAAACTGTTTTTT	CATSRDRTGDEKLFF